A selection of T cell receptor beta chains follows, all from one sample in a study of regulatory T cells in long-lasting Graves disease. TCRdb reprocessed the multiplex PCR reads via MiXCR and lists one record per CDR3 protein. The sample yields hundreds of thousands of distinct CDR3 sequences, around 16% seen once. The sample also formed part of further work on T cells in Graves' hyperthyroidism and ophthalmopathy.

This sample comprised peripheral blood mononuclear cells (PBMCs), obtained at new diagnosis, from a patient treated with antithyroid drugs. These receptors all stem from a man younger than 30 with Graves disease. Both conserved end residues are part of each CDR3. D genes are given only for firm matches. Clone size is given for some rows only: seen once, a few or many times, or a class if the clone is expanded.

TRBJ2-1,many,TRBV7-9,.,TGTGCCAGCAGCTTAACGTTGGAGCGGAGCTACAATGAGCAGTTCTTC,CASSLTLERSYNEQFF
TRBJ2-5,.,TRBV3-1,.,TGTGCCAGCAGCCCGAACTGGGGGCTTCAAGAGACCCAGTACTTC,CASSPNWGLQETQYF
TRBJ2-6,.,TRBV19,.,TGTGCCAGTAGTATCCAAGAGTCTGGGGCCAACGTCCTGACTTTC,CASSIQESGANVLTF
TRBJ2-2,.,TRBV27,TRBD2,TGTGCCAGCAGTCCACAACCTAGCGGTCGGGCCGGGGAGCTGTTTTTT,CASSPQPSGRAGELFF
TRBJ2-1,few,TRBV6-2/TRBV6-3,.,TGTGCCAGCAGGGGTGGACCCTCCTACAATGAGCAGTTCTTC,CASRGGPSYNEQFF
TRBJ2-4,.,TRBV20-1,TRBD1,TGCAGTGCTATACCGGGACAGGGGGCCAAAAACATTCAGTACTTC,CSAIPGQGAKNIQYF
TRBJ2-5,few,TRBV29-1,.,TGCAGCGTTGAAGATCAGATGGGGGAGACCCAGTACTTC,CSVEDQMGETQYF
TRBJ2-2,.,TRBV6-1,.,TGTGCCAGCAGTCGAGCTGACCGGGACACCGTCACCGGGGAGCTGTTTTTT,CASSRADRDTVTGELFF
TRBJ2-1,many,TRBV29-1,.,TGCAGCGCCTGGAGTACCTCCTACAATGAGCAGTTCTTC,CSAWSTSYNEQFF
TRBJ2-2,.,TRBV30,.,TGTGCCGGAACCGCACAGGGTCCCGGGGAGCTGTTTTTT,CAGTAQGPGELFF
TRBJ2-1,many,TRBV5-1,TRBD2,TGCGCCAGCAGCGTAAGCGGGACGCCCTACAATGAGCAGTTCTTC,CASSVSGTPYNEQFF
TRBJ2-7,many,TRBV11-2,.,TGTGCCAGCAGCTTAATCCCGGGCCACTCCTACGAGCAGTACTTC,CASSLIPGHSYEQYF
TRBJ2-1,many,TRBV2,TRBD2,TGTGCCAGCAGGGGAGGACTAGCGGGAGTACGGCAGTTCTTC,CASRGGLAGVRQFF
TRBJ1-1,many,TRBV5-1,.,TGCGCCAGCAGCTTGGTAGACAGCTCGAACACTGAAGCTTTCTTT,CASSLVDSSNTEAFF
TRBJ1-4,few,TRBV20-1,.,TGCAGTGCAAGCGAGGCGGGACTGTTTTTT,CSASEAGLFF
TRBJ1-2,few,TRBV5-1,.,TGCGCCAGCAGCCCCGGAGAGACGTTATATGGCTACACCTTC,CASSPGETLYGYTF
TRBJ2-7,many,TRBV12-3/TRBV12-4,TRBD1,TGTGCCAGCAGACAGGGGGCTGACGAGCAGTACTTC,CASRQGADEQYF
TRBJ2-5,few,TRBV5-4,.,TGTGCCAGCAGCTTGTCAGGGGAGGAGACCCAGTACTTC,CASSLSGEETQYF
TRBJ1-5,.,TRBV18,.,TGTGCCAGCTCACCCGAAAGAAAGCAGCCCCAGCATTTT,CASSPERKQPQHF
TRBJ1-1,.,TRBV7-9,TRBD1,TGTGCCAGCAGCCCTGGGACAGGGGGCGCGGACACTGAAGCTTTCTTT,CASSPGTGGADTEAFF
TRBJ1-5,few,TRBV28,.,TGTGCCAGCAAAGACGGAATCTATAGCAATCAGCCCCAGCATTTT,CASKDGIYSNQPQHF
TRBJ1-2,few,TRBV29-1,.,TGCAGCGTCGATGACACCGGGGCTAACTATGGCTACACCTTC,CSVDDTGANYGYTF
TRBJ1-1,many,TRBV6-1,.,TGTGCCAGCAGGACGGGACAAAGGAACTCTGAAGCTTTCTTT,CASRTGQRNSEAFF
TRBJ1-5,many,TRBV2,.,TGTGCCAGCAGGGGTACAGGGAGGGGTTGGCAGCCCCAGCATTTT,CASRGTGRGWQPQHF
TRBJ2-5,few,TRBV5-1,.,TGCGCCAGCAGCAGTGGGGCGGGCCGAGAGACCCAGTACTTC,CASSSGAGRETQYF
TRBJ2-1,.,TRBV15,TRBD1,TGTGCCACCAGCAGAGATGGTGCAGGGGGCTCCTACAATGAGCAGTTCTTC,CATSRDGAGGSYNEQFF
TRBJ2-7,many,TRBV30,.,TGTGCCTGGAGTGCCCCCTACGAGCAGTACTTC,CAWSAPYEQYF
TRBJ1-6,.,TRBV10-3,.,TGTGCCATCAGCGAGATACAGGGCCCCTTCAATTCACCCCTCCACTTT,CAISEIQGPFNSPLHF
TRBJ1-2,.,TRBV5-1,.,TGCGCCAGCAGCCGCGACAGTTCCACTAACTATGGCTACACCTTC,CASSRDSSTNYGYTF
TRBJ2-3,.,TRBV7-9,.,TGTGCCAGCCGCCGGGGCCGGTACACAGATACGCAGTATTTT,CASRRGRYTDTQYF
TRBJ2-2,many,TRBV6-1,.,TGTGCCAGCAGGCATAGCGGGAACACCGGGGAGCTGTTTTTT,CASRHSGNTGELFF
TRBJ2-1,few,TRBV9,.,TGTGCCAGCAGCGCTCAGGGCTATGAGCAGTTCTTC,CASSAQGYEQFF
TRBJ2-7,many,TRBV18,TRBD1,TGTGCCAGCTCACTTTCGGGACAGGGGGACGAGCAGTACTTC,CASSLSGQGDEQYF
TRBJ2-7,many,TRBV20-1,.,TGCAGTGCTATCCGGACAGCTTACTACGAGCAGTACTTC,CSAIRTAYYEQYF
TRBJ2-7,.,TRBV15,TRBD2,TGTGCCACCAGCAGGCCCGAGACTAGCGGGAGCCACGAGCAGTACTTC,CATSRPETSGSHEQYF
TRBJ2-5,many,TRBV12-3/TRBV12-4,.,TGTGCCAGCAGTTTTAGTAGTGAGACCCAGTACTTC,CASSFSSETQYF
TRBJ2-7,many,TRBV3-1,.,TGTGCCAGCAGCCTCGGGGTTGGATACTACGAGCAGTACTTC,CASSLGVGYYEQYF
TRBJ1-1,many,TRBV12-3/TRBV12-4,.,TGTGCCAGCAGTTTCGAGGGGGACACTGAAGCTTTCTTT,CASSFEGDTEAFF
TRBJ1-1,many,TRBV9,.,TGTGCCAGCAGGGCCGAGGCGGATTTCTTT,CASRAEADFF
TRBJ1-1,few,TRBV18,.,TGTGCCAGCTCAGCAGATCTGATGAACACTGAAGCTTTCTTT,CASSADLMNTEAFF
TRBJ2-3,.,TRBV5-1,.,TGCGCCAGCAGCTTGGGGAGTCCAGGTCCTGATACGCAGTATTTT,CASSLGSPGPDTQYF
TRBJ1-5,few,TRBV6-1,.,TGTGCCAGCAGACAGGGTAATCAGCCCCAGCATTTT,CASRQGNQPQHF
TRBJ2-2,many,TRBV18,TRBD1,TGTGCCAGCTCACGCCAGACAGGGGCGAACACCGGGGAGCTGTTTTTT,CASSRQTGANTGELFF
TRBJ2-7,few,TRBV20-1,TRBD2,TGCAGTGCTAGCCACCCGACTAGCGGGTTATTCGAGCAGTACTTC,CSASHPTSGLFEQYF
TRBJ2-3,.,TRBV20-1,.,TGCAGTGCTAGAGATAGGGGGAGGGCGCGGGGCTTGGATACGCAGTATTTT,CSARDRGRARGLDTQYF
TRBJ2-1,.,TRBV4-2,TRBD1,TGTGCCAGCAGCCAACCGGGACAGGTCCTCTACAATGAGCAGTTCTTC,CASSQPGQVLYNEQFF
TRBJ2-7,few,TRBV4-1,.,TGCGCCAGCAGCCAAGTGGAACAGCTCGTCTACGAGCAGTACTTC,CASSQVEQLVYEQYF
TRBJ2-7,.,TRBV3-1,.,TGTGCCAGCAGCCAACGGCGGGATCGTCTTTACTTC,CASSQRRDRLYF
TRBJ2-2,.,TRBV6-1,.,TGTGCCAGCAGTGAATATCTGGGCGGGGAGCTGTTTTTT,CASSEYLGGELFF